This TCR beta chain was sequenced in a study of shared clonotypes between healthy human individuals. Study findings and constraints: Sorted-subset sequencing was shown by rarefaction to be incomplete despite large depth.

The repertoire was sequenced with immunoSEQ multiplex PCR; TCRdb's copy has only in-frame clones and lacks some. The table records 2 million to 2.5 million clones, less than 95% of them present only once. This clone came up once. What it binds is unknown. Nashville, Tennessee was home to all donors, who were Caucasian adults. Both subsets, CD45RA+ naive and CD45RA-negative memory, were split from the CD4+ cells. The length of the CDR3 is 15 residues. CDR1 and CDR2 (germline): SNHLY, FYNNEI. Trimming cost V 5 bases and J 11 bases, with 19 bases left between them. The V gene is TRBV2, the J gene TRBJ1-6; the D is unclear. Sequencing input: naive CD4+ T cells from PBMCs. Subset specified: CD45RA+ positively selected. The TCR was taken from a man aged 18 to 30 in good health. Some clones in this sample may be carry-over from other donors' samples. This CDR3 reads CASSPETGFFPPLHF. The CDR3 nucleotides are TGTGCCAGCAGTCCCGAGACGGGGTTCTTCCCACCCCTCCACTTT.